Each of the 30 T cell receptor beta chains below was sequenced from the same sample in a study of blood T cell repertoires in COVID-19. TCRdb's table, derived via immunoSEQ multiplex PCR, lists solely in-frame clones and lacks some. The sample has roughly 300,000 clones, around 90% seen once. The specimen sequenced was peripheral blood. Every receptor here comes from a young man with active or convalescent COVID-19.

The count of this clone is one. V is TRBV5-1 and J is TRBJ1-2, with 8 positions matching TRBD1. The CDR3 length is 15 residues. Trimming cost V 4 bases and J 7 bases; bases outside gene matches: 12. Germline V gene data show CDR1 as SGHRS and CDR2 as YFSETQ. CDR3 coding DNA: TGCGCCAGCAGCCTGGACAGGGCACGAATTTCTGGCTACACCTTC. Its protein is CASSLDRARISGYTF.

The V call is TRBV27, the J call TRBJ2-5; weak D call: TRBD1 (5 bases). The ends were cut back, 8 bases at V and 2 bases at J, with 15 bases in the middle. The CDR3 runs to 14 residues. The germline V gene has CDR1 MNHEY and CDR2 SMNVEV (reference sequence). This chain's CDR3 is CASALKQEQETQYF. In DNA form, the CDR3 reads TGTGCCAGCGCCCTGAAACAGGAGCAAGAGACCCAGTACTTC.

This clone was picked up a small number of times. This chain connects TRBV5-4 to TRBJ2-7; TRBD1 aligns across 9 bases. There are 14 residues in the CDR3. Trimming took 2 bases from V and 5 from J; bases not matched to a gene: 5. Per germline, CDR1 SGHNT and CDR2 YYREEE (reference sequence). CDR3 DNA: TGTGCCAGCAGCTTTACAGGGGGCTTGAACGAGCAGTACTTC. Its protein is CASSFTGGLNEQYF.

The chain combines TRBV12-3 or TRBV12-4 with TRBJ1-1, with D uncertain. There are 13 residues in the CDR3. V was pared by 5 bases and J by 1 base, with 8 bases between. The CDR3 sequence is CASSDNRNTEAFF. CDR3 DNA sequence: TGTGCCAGCAGTGACAATAGGAACACTGAAGCTTTCTTT.

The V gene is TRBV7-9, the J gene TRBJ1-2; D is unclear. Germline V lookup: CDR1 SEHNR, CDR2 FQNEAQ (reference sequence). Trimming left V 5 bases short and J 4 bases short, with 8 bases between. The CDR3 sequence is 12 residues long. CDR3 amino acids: CASSRRFYGYTF. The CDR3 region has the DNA TGTGCCAGCAGCCGCAGATTCTATGGCTACACCTTC.

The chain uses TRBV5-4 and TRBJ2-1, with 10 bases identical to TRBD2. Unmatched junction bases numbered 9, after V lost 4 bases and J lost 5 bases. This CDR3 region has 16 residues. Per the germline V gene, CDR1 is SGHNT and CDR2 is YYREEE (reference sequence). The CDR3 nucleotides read TGTGCCAGCAGCCGGCCCACTAGCGGGGCGGACAATGAGCAGTTCTTC. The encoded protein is CASSRPTSGADNEQFF.

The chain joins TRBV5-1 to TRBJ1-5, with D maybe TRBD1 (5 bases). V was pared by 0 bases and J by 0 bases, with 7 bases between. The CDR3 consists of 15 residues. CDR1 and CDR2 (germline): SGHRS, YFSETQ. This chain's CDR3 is CASSLGTTSNQPQHF. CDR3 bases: TGCGCCAGCAGCTTGGGGACAACTAGCAATCAGCCCCAGCATTTT.

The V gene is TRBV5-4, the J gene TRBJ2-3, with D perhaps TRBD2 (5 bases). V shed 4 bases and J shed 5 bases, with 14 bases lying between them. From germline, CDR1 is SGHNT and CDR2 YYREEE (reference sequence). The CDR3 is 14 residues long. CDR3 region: CASSHGIQVDTQYF. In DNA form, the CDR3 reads TGTGCCAGCAGCCACGGGATCCAGGTAGATACGCAGTATTTT.

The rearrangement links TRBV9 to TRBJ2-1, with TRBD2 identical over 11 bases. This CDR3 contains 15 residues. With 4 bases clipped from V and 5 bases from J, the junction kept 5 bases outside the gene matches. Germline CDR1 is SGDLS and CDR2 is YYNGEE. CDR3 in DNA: TGTGCCAGCAGCCCTAGCGGGGGGAGGGACAATGAGCAGTTCTTC. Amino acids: CASSPSGGRDNEQFF.

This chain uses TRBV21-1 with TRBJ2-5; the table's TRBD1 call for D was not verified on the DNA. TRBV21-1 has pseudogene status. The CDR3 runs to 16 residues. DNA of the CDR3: TGTGCCAGCAGTGGACAGTCCTTATCCCCCCAAGAGACCCAGTACTTC. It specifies CASSGQSLSPQETQYF.

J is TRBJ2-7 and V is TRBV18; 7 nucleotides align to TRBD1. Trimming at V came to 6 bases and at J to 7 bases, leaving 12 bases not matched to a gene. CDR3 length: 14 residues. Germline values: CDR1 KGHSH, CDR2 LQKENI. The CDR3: CASSEGGVAEEQYF. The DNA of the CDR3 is TGTGCCAGCTCCGAAGGGGGCGTCGCGGAAGAGCAGTACTTC. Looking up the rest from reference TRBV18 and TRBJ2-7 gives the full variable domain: NAGVMQNPRHLVRRRGQEARLRCSPMKGHSHVYWYRQLPEEGLKFMVYLQKENIIDESGMPKERFSAEFPKEGPSILRIQQVVRGDSAAYFCASSEGGVAEEQYFGPGTRLTVT.

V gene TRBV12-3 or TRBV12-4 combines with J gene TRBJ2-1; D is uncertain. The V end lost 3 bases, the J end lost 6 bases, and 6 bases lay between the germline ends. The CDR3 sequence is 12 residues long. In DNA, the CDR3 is TGTGCCAGCAGTTTTACAGCCAATGAGCAGTTCTTC. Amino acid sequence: CASSFTANEQFF.

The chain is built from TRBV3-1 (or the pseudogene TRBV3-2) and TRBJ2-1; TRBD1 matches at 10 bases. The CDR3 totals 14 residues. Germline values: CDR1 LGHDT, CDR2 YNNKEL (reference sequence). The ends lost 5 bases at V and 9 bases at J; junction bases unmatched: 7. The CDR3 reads CASSFGTGDVEQFF. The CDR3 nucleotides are TGTGCCAGCAGCTTCGGGACAGGGGACGTTGAGCAGTTCTTC.

The DNA for the CDR3 is TGTGCCAGCTACGTGACAGGGTTTAATTCACCCCTCCACTTT. As protein: CASYVTGFNSPLHF. The V call is TRBV6-5, the J call TRBJ1-6; 7 bases line up with TRBD1. After removal of 8 bases from V and 6 bases from J, the junction contained 7 bases not matched to a gene. CDR1 is MNHEY, CDR2 SVGAGI, per germline. The CDR3 consists of 14 residues.

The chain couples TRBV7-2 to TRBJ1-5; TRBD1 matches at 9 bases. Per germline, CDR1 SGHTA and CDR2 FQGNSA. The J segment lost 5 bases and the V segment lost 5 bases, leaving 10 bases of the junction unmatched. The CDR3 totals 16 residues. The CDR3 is CASSPGTGNRYQPQHF. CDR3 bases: TGTGCCAGCAGCCCCGGGACAGGGAATAGATATCAGCCCCAGCATTTT.

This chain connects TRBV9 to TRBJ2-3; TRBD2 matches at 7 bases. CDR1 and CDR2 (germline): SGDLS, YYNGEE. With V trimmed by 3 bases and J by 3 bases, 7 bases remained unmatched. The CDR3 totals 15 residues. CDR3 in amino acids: CASSDPGGGTDTQYF. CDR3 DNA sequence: TGTGCCAGCAGCGACCCAGGCGGGGGAACAGATACGCAGTATTTT.

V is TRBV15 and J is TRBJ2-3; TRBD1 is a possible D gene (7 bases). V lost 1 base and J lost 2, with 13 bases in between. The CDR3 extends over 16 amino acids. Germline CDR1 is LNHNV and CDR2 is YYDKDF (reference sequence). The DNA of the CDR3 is TGTGCCACCAGCAGAGCCCAGGGGGGATCCACAGATACGCAGTATTTT. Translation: CATSRAQGGSTDTQYF.

CDR3 sequence reads: CASSERTGYGYTF. The CDR3 DNA reads as TGTGCCAGCAGTGAGAGGACAGGGTATGGCTACACCTTC. V usage is TRBV2 and J usage is TRBJ1-2, with 8 bases aligning to TRBD1. The CDR3 runs to 13 residues. J gave up 5 bases and V 3 bases, and 2 bases lay outside the gene matches. Per germline, CDR1 SNHLY and CDR2 FYNNEI.

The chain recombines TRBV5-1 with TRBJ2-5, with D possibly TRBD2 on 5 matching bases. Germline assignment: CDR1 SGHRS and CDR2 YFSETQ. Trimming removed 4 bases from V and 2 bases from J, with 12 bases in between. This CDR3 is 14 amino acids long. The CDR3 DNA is TGCGCCAGCAGCACCGGACGGGGACAAGAGACCCAGTACTTC. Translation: CASSTGRGQETQYF.

CDR3 sequence (DNA): TGTGCCAGCAGAGCGACTAGGAACTTCCGCACAGATACGCAGTATTTT. Protein sequence: CASRATRNFRTDTQYF. This sequence joins TRBV2 and TRBJ2-3; TRBD2 might be the D (6 bases). Trimming stripped 6 bases from V and 1 base from J, with 17 bases between. CDR3 length: 16 amino acids. CDR1 SNHLY and CDR2 FYNNEI come from the germline V gene.

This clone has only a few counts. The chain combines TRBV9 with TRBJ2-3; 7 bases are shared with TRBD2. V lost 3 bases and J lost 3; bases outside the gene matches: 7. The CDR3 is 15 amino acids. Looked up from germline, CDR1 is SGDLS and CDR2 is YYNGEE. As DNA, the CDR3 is TGTGCCAGCAGCGGGACCCTGGGGGGGACAGATACGCAGTATTTT. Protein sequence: CASSGTLGGTDTQYF. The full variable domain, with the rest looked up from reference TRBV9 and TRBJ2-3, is DSGVTQTPKHLITATGQRVTLRCSPRSGDLSVYWYQQSLDQGLQFLIQYYNGEERAKGNILERFSAQQFPDLHSELNLSSLELGDSALYFCASSGTLGGTDTQYFGPGTRLTVL.

The CDR3 sequence is CSARGGVGPEAFF. In DNA form, the CDR3 reads TGCAGTGCTCGTGGCGGGGTGGGACCTGAAGCTTTCTTT. The J gene is TRBJ1-1, the V gene TRBV20-1; D may be TRBD1 (5 bases). CDR1 and CDR2 (germline): DFQATT, SNEGSKA (reference sequence). V lost 5 bases, J lost 6 bases, and 16 bases lay in between. The CDR3 sequence is 13 residues long.

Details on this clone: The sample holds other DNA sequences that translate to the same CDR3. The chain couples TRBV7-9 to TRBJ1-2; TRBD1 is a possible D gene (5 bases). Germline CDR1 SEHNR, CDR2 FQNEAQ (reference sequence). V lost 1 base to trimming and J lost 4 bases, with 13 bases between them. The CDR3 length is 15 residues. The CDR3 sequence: CASSLGSGGGYGYTF. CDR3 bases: TGTGCCAGCAGCTTAGGGTCGGGGGGAGGCTATGGCTACACCTTC.

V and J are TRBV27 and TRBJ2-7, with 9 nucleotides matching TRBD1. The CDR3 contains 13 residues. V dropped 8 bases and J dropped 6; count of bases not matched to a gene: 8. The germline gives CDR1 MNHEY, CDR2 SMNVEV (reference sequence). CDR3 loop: CASSPGTGFEQYF. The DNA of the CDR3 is TGTGCCAGCTCACCAGGGACAGGGTTCGAGCAGTACTTC.

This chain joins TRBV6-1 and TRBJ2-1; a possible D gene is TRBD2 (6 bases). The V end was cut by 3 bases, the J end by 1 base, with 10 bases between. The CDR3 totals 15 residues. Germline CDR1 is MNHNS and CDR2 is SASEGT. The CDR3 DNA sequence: TGTGCCAGCAGTGATCCGCTAGCGTCCTACAATGAGCAGTTCTTC. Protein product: CASSDPLASYNEQFF.

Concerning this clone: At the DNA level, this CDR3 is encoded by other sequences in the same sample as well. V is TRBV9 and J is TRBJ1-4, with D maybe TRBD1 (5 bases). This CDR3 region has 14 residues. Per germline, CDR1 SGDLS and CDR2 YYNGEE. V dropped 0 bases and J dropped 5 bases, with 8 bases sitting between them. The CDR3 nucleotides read TGTGCCAGCAGCGTAGGGGGCGGAAATGAAAAACTGTTTTTT. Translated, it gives CASSVGGGNEKLFF.

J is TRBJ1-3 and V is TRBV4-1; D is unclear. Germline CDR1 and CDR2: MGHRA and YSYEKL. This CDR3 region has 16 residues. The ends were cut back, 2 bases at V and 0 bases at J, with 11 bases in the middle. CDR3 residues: CASSQPLKLSGNTIYF. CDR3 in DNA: TGCGCCAGCAGCCAACCTCTAAAACTCTCTGGAAACACCATATATTTT.

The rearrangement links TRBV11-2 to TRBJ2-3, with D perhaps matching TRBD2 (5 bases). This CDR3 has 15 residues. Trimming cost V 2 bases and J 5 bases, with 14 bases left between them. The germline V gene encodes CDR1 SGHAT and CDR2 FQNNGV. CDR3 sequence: CASSLNPLGRDTQYF. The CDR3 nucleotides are TGTGCCAGCAGCTTAAATCCCTTAGGGAGAGATACGCAGTATTTT. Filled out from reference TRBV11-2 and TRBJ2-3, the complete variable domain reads EAGVAQSPRYKIIEKRQSVAFWCNPISGHATLYWYQQILGQGPKLLIQFQNNGVVDDSQLPKDRFSAERLKGVDSTLKIQPAKLEDSAVYLCASSLNPLGRDTQYFGPGTRLTVL.

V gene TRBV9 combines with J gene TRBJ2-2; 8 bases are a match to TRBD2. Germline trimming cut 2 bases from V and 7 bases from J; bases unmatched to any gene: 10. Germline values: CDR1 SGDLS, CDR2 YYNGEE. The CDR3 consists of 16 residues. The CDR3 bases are TGTGCCAGCAGCGTCCAAATTAGCGGGGTTGACGGGGAGCTGTTTTTT. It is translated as CASSVQISGVDGELFF.

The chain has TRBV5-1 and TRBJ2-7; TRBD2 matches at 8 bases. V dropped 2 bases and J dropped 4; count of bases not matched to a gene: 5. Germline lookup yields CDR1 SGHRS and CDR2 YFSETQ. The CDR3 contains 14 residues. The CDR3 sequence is CASSFSGGTYEQYF. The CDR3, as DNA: TGCGCCAGCAGCTTCAGCGGGGGAACTTACGAGCAGTACTTC.